The source of this T cell receptor (beta chain) is a study of OX40 agonist ivuxolimab in advanced cancers. Across the study: Patients were dosed intravenously with ivuxolimab at 0.01 to 10 mg/kg every 2 weeks.

Germline CDR1 WSHSY, CDR2 SAAADI. The ends were cut back, 6 bases at V and 4 bases at J, with 16 bases in the middle. This CDR3 comprises 14 residues. This table comes from immunoSEQ multiplex PCR, and its TCRdb copy is limited to in-frame clones, with some not included. Of approximately 100,000 clones in the sample, around 90% were seen once. The chain couples TRBV10-2 to TRBJ2-7; perhaps D is TRBD1 or TRBD2 (5 bases each). The origin of this receptor is an adult with an advanced solid tumor such as melanoma, head and neck, liver or kidney cancer. Here the sequenced sample was CD4+ or CD8+ T cells sorted from blood, taken in a trial of the OX40 agonist ivuxolimab. The CDR3 sequence: CASRTGTGPYEQYF. The CDR3 DNA sequence: TGCGCCAGCAGAACCGGGACGGGACCTTACGAGCAGTACTTC.